Given below is one T cell receptor (beta chain) in context. Its antigen is currently unknown. The ends lost 4 bases at V and 0 bases at J; junction bases unmatched: 9. This CDR3 region has 16 residues. CDR1 and CDR2 (germline): SGDLS, YYNGEE. Investigators took ten milliliters of peripheral blood from every donor. Samples each yielded at least 6 micrograms of total RNA. This sample stems from a study of blood T cells in healthy people across ages. General study results and limits: TCR beta diversity, measured per million T cells, fell in a roughly linear way with age.

Using a J-beta primer mix together with a sample-barcoded 5' primer, a second PCR was run for roughly 6 to 12 cycles. MiXCR, applied by TCRdb to the 5' RACE reads, yields one record per CDR3 protein. Among 1.5 million to 2 million distinct CDR3 sequences listed, about 49% were seen once. The source of this sequence is a woman in her 40s in good health. The chain recombines TRBV9 with TRBJ2-5, with 7 bases identical to TRBD1. The sequenced sample consisted of blood. Here the CDR3 DNA reads TGTGCCAGCAGCCCCCAGACAGGGACCAACCAAGAGACCCAGTACTTC. Translated: CASSPQTGTNQETQYF.